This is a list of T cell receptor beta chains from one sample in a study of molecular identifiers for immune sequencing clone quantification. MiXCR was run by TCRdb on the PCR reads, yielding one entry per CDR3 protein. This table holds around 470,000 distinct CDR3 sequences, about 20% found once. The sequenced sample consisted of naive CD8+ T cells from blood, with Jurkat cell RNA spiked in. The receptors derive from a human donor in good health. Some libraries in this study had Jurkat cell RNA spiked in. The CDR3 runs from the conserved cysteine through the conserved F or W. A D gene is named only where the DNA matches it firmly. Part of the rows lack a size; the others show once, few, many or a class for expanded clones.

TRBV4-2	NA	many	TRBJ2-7	CASSQDLSATYEQYF	TGTGCCAGCAGCCAAGATCTGAGTGCCACCTACGAGCAGTACTTC
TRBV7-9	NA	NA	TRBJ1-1	CASSPTDRRLSDTEAFF	TGTGCCAGCAGCCCTACCGACAGGCGGCTATCAGACACTGAAGCTTTCTTT
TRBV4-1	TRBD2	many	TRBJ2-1	CASSQVLAGEQFF	TGCGCCAGCAGCCAAGTTTTAGCGGGAGAGCAGTTCTTC
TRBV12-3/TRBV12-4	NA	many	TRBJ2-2	CASSSPQRANTGELFF	TGTGCCAGCAGTTCCCCCCAGCGGGCGAACACCGGGGAGCTGTTTTTT
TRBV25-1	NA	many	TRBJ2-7	CASSGNRASYEQYF	TGTGCCAGCAGTGGGAACAGGGCCTCCTACGAGCAGTACTTC
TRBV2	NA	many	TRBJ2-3	CASSGTSTDTQYF	TGTGCCAGCAGTGGGACTAGCACAGATACGCAGTATTTT
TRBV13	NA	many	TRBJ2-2	CASSSDQLNTGELFF	TGTGCCAGCAGCTCAGACCAACTGAACACCGGGGAGCTGTTTTTT
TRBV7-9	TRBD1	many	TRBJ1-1	CASSFTGDTEAFF	TGTGCCAGCAGCTTCACAGGGGACACTGAAGCTTTCTTT
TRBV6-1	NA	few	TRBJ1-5	CASSEARHWQGVDQPQHF	TGTGCCAGCAGTGAAGCGCGGCATTGGCAGGGAGTAGATCAGCCCCAGCATTTT
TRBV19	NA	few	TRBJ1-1	CASKWGKHTEAFF	TGTGCCAGTAAATGGGGCAAACACACTGAAGCTTTCTTT
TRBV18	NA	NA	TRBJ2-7	CASSPPWDDEQYF	TGTGCCAGCTCACCACCATGGGACGACGAGCAGTACTTC
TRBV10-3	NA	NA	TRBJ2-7	CAIRRQSGASSCEQYF	TGTGCCATCAGGCGGCAATCCGGGGCTAGCTCCTGCGAGCAGTACTTC
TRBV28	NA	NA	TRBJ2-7	CASSLRGKSYEQYF	TGTGCCAGCAGTTTACGTGGCAAGTCCTACGAGCAGTACTTC
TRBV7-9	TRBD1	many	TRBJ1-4	CASSSKDRVQNEKLFF	TGTGCCAGCAGCTCCAAGGACAGGGTTCAGAATGAAAAACTGTTTTTT
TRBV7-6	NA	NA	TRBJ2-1	CASSLTQSYNEQFF	TGTGCCAGCAGCTTAACCCAATCCTACAATGAGCAGTTCTTC
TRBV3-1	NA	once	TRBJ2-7	CASSPPDSSEQYF	TGTGCCAGCAGCCCCCCAGATAGTTCCGAGCAGTACTTC
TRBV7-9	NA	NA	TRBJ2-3	CASSSYTYTQYF	TGTGCCAGCAGCTCTTATACGTATACGCAGTATTTT
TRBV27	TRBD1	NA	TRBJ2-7	CASSLTPTGVGYEQYF	TGTGCCAGCAGTTTAACCCCGACAGGGGTCGGGTACGAGCAGTACTTC
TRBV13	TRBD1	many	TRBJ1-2	CASSSGQVLGLTF	TGTGCCAGCAGCTCGGGACAGGTGCTCGGACTAACCTTC
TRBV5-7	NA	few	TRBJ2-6	CASSLGDYSGANVLTF	TGTGCCAGCAGCTTGGGCGACTACTCTGGGGCCAACGTCCTGACTTTC
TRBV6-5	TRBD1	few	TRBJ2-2	CASRAGTGIGELFF	TGTGCCAGCAGGGCCGGGACAGGGATCGGGGAGCTGTTTTTT
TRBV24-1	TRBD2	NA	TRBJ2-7	CATSSPGLAGYEQYF	TGTGCCACCAGTTCACCGGGACTAGCGGGCTACGAGCAGTACTTC
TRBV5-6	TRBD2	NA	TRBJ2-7	CASGTRGSFAYEQYF	TGTGCCAGCGGGACTAGGGGGTCTTTTGCCTACGAGCAGTACTTC
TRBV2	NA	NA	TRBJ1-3	CASSEAPVATTITAGNTIYF	TGTGCCAGCAGTGAAGCGCCGGTTGCTACAACGATTACCGCTGGAAACACCATATATTTT
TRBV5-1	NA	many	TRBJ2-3	CASSPGGARIKRGDTQYF	TGCGCCAGCAGCCCTGGCGGGGCCCGCATTAAACGGGGGGATACGCAGTATTTT
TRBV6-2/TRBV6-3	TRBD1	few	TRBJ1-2	CASSTTDRVRYGYTF	TGTGCCAGCAGTACTACTGACAGGGTACGCTATGGCTACACCTTC
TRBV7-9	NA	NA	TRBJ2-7	CASSAGTQTYEQYF	TGTGCCAGCAGCGCAGGGACACAGACCTACGAGCAGTACTTC
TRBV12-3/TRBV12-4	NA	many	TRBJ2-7	CASSLASGGPYEQYF	TGTGCCAGCAGTCTTGCCTCAGGGGGGCCCTACGAGCAGTACTTC
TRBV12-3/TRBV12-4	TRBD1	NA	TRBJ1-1	CASNLGTDGAFF	TGTGCCAGCAACCTCGGGACAGACGGAGCTTTCTTT
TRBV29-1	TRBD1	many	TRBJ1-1	CSADRGFYTEAFF	TGCAGCGCCGACAGGGGTTTTTACACTGAAGCTTTCTTT
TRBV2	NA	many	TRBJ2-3	CASSEQGGEDTQYF	TGTGCCAGCAGTGAGCAGGGAGGAGAAGATACGCAGTATTTT
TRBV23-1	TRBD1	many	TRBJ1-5	CASSRGQNYSNQPQHF	TGCGCCAGCAGCCGGGGACAGAATTATAGCAATCAGCCCCAGCATTTT
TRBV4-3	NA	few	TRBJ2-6	CASSQDFVSGANVLTF	TGCGCCAGCAGCCAAGATTTCGTCTCTGGGGCCAACGTCCTGACTTTC
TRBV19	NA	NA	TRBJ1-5	CASSTGHQPQHF	TGTGCCAGTAGTACAGGCCATCAGCCCCAGCATTTT
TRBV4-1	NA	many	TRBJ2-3	CASSRWESSTDTQYF	TGCGCCAGCAGTAGGTGGGAGAGTAGCACAGATACGCAGTATTTT
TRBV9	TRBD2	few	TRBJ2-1	CASSVGALAGGYNEQFF	TGTGCCAGCAGCGTAGGGGCCCTAGCGGGAGGCTACAATGAGCAGTTCTTC
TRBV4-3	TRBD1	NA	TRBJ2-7	CASSQGTGSWEQYF	TGCGCCAGCAGCCAAGGGACAGGGTCGTGGGAGCAGTACTTC
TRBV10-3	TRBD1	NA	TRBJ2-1	CAISESIAGTGEGNEQFF	TGTGCCATCAGTGAGTCGATTGCGGGGACAGGGGAGGGCAATGAGCAGTTCTTC
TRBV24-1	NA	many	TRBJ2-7	CATSDSGDEQYF	TGTGCCACCAGTGATTCAGGGGACGAGCAGTACTTC
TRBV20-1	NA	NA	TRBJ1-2	CSARQWQADYGYTF	TGCAGTGCTAGGCAATGGCAGGCTGACTATGGCTACACCTTC
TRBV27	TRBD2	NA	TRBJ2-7	CASSLYGRSYEQYF	TGTGCCAGCAGTTTATACGGGAGGTCTTACGAGCAGTACTTC
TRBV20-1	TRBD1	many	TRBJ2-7	CSARKPGQGFEQYF	TGCAGTGCTAGGAAACCGGGACAGGGGTTCGAGCAGTACTTC
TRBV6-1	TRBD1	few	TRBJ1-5	CASSGQGTKPQHF	TGTGCCAGCAGTGGACAGGGAACTAAGCCCCAGCATTTT
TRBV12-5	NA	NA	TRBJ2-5	CDSGPGTEVYQETQYF	TGTGATAGTGGGCCTGGGACCGAAGTGTACCAAGAGACCCAGTACTTC
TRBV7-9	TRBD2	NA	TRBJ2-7	CASSSSGTSGIRSGYEQYF	TGTGCCAGCAGCTCCTCCGGGACTAGCGGGATTCGGTCGGGGTACGAGCAGTACTTC
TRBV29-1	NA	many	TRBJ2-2	CSVRQSTGELFF	TGCAGCGTCCGACAAAGCACCGGGGAGCTGTTTTTT
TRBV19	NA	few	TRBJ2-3	CALGDPASDTQYF	TGTGCCCTCGGGGACCCAGCATCGGATACGCAGTATTTT
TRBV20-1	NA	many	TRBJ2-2	CSASPGVWGDTGELFF	TGCAGTGCTAGTCCAGGGGTCTGGGGGGACACCGGGGAGCTGTTTTTT
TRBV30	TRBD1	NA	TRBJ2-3	CAYSRTGSTDTQYF	TGTGCCTACTCCCGGACAGGGAGCACAGATACGCAGTATTTT
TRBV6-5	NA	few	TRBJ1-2	CASNPGRTLLGYTF	TGTGCCAGCAACCCCGGCAGGACGCTCCTTGGCTACACCTTC
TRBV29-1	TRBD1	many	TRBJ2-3	CSGAGQGRFPTDTQYF	TGCAGCGGTGCGGGACAGGGAAGGTTTCCCACAGATACGCAGTATTTT
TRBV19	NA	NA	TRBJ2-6	CASTQGGTGANVLTF	TGTGCCAGTACCCAGGGGGGGACTGGGGCCAACGTCCTGACTTTC